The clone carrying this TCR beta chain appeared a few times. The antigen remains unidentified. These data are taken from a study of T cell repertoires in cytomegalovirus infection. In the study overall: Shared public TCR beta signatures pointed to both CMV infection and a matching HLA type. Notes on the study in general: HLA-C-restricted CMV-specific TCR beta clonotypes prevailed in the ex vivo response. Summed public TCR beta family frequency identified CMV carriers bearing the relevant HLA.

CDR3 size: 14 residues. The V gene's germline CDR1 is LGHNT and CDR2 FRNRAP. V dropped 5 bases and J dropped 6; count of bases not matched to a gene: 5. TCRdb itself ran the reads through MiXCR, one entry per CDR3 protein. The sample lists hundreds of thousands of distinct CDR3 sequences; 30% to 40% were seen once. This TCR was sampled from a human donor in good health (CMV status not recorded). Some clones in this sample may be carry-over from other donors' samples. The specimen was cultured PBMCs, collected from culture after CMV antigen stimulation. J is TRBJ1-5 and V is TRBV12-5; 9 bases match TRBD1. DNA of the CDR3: TGTGCTAGTGGTCCTACAGGGGGCGGTCAGCCCCAGCATTTT. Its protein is CASGPTGGGQPQHF.